A selection of T cell receptor beta chains follows, all from one sample in a study of CD8 T cells in Susac syndrome. Each CDR3 protein gets one entry after TCRdb re-called the immunoSEQ multiplex PCR reads with MiXCR. The table records more than 90,000 distinct CDR3 sequences, just under 95% of them present only once. Sequenced sample: CD4+ T cells from PBMCs. These receptors originate from a human donor with multiple sclerosis. Each CDR3 is given with its conserved first and last residue. A D gene is named only where the DNA matches it firmly. Size values are once, few and many counts, or a class for expanded clones, and some rows have none.

NA NA TRBJ2-2 TRBV7-2 TGTGCCAGCAGCCCCAGGGTAATGGGGTACGGGGAGCTGTTTTTT CASSPRVMGYGELFF
NA TRBD1 TRBJ2-2 TRBV4-2 TGTGCCAGCAGCCAACCAACAGGGGTCACCGGGGAGCTGTTTTTT CASSQPTGVTGELFF
NA TRBD1 TRBJ2-5 TRBV7-9 TGTGCCAGCAGCGCCCAGACAGGGAGAGGATGGGAGACCCAGTACTTC CASSAQTGRGWETQYF
NA NA TRBJ2-5 TRBV11-1 TGTGCCAGCAGCTACCGGGACTTCCAAGAGACCCAGTACTTC CASSYRDFQETQYF
NA NA TRBJ2-4 TRBV28 TGTGCCAGCAGTTTACTTCAGGGACGGAACATTCAGTACTTC CASSLLQGRNIQYF
once NA TRBJ2-2 TRBV4-3 TGCGCCAGCAGCCAAGTGGAAACCGGGGAGCTGTTTTTT CASSQVETGELFF
NA NA TRBJ2-6 TRBV18 TGTGCCAGCTCACCACAAGGTCGGACCCCGGCTGGGGCCAACGTCCTGACTTTC CASSPQGRTPAGANVLTF
NA NA TRBJ1-4 TRBV28 TGTGCCAGCAGGCTAGAGGGCGAAAAACTGTTTTTT CASRLEGEKLFF
NA NA TRBJ2-5 TRBV11-2 TGTGCCAGCAGCCCCGAGGGGACTCAAGAGACCCAGTACTTC CASSPEGTQETQYF
once TRBD1 TRBJ1-1 TRBV3-1 TGTGCCAGCACAGGGGGCCAGGGAGACTTAATGAACACTGAAGCTTTCTTT CASTGGQGDLMNTEAFF
NA NA TRBJ1-1 TRBV7-9 TGTGCCAGCAGCTTGGGGACCCTCATGAACACTGAAGCTTTCTTT CASSLGTLMNTEAFF
NA NA TRBJ1-2 TRBV28 TGTGCCAGCAGTTCTCCCCGCAGGGCTCACTATGGCTACACCTTC CASSSPRRAHYGYTF
NA NA TRBJ1-2 TRBV6-4 TGTGCCAGCAGTGACTCTTCTCAGGGGACCTATGGCTACACCTTC CASSDSSQGTYGYTF
NA NA TRBJ1-1 TRBV18 TGTGCCAGCTCACCACGGCCAGACAACACTGAAGCTTTCTTT CASSPRPDNTEAFF
NA NA TRBJ2-7 TRBV7-2 TGTGCCAGCAGCTTAGACCGCCTAGCCGAGCAGTACTTC CASSLDRLAEQYF
NA TRBD1 TRBJ1-6 TRBV18 TGTGCCAGCTCACCAGGACAGGTCAATTCACCCCTCCACTTT CASSPGQVNSPLHF
NA NA TRBJ1-4 TRBV23-1 TGCGCCAGCAGTCAATCGGGTCCAACTAATGAAAAACTGTTTTTT CASSQSGPTNEKLFF
once TRBD1 TRBJ1-1 TRBV30 TGTGCCTGGGGGGGACAGCTGAACACTGAAGCTTTCTTT CAWGGQLNTEAFF
NA NA TRBJ1-1 TRBV6-2/TRBV6-3 TGTGCCAGCAGTTACCTTATCGGCGGCACTGAAGCTTTCTTT CASSYLIGGTEAFF
NA NA TRBJ2-3 TRBV3-1 TGTGCCAGCAGCCATAAAGTCGGCGGGACCCCAGATACGCAGTATTTT CASSHKVGGTPDTQYF
NA NA TRBJ2-7 TRBV9 TGTGCCAGCAGCCATGACACATACGAGCAGTACTTC CASSHDTYEQYF
NA NA TRBJ2-3 TRBV7-3 TGTGCCAGCAGCTCCCCCACAGATACGCAGTATTTT CASSSPTDTQYF
NA NA TRBJ2-3 TRBV2 TGTGCCAGCAGTGAAGCGCTTAATACGCAGTATTTT CASSEALNTQYF
once TRBD1 TRBJ2-7 TRBV29-1 TGCAGCGTCGGAAGGGGGACAGGCCTTTACGAGCAGTACTTC CSVGRGTGLYEQYF
NA TRBD2 TRBJ2-4 TRBV12-3/TRBV12-4 TGTGCCAGCACCCTAGCGGGGGCAGGTAACATTCAGTACTTC CASTLAGAGNIQYF
NA NA TRBJ1-3 TRBV7-9 TGTGCCAGCAGGGCTGGGAGCTCTGGAAACACCATATATTTT CASRAGSSGNTIYF
NA NA TRBJ2-1 TRBV7-9 TGTGCCAGCAGCTTATTGGGTCGAGCCGGAGGCCCGTTCTTC CASSLLGRAGGPFF
NA NA TRBJ1-6 TRBV5-1 TGCGCCAGCAGCTTGGGGGGGGGAAATTCACCCCTCCACTTT CASSLGGGNSPLHF
NA NA TRBJ2-3 TRBV3-1 TGTGCCAGCAGCCAAGGGATAGCGCCTAGCACAGATACGCAGTATTTT CASSQGIAPSTDTQYF
NA TRBD2 TRBJ2-2 TRBV9 TGTGCCAGCAGCGTAGGGAGCGGGGGGGCCGGGGAGCTGTTTTTT CASSVGSGGAGELFF
NA NA TRBJ2-3 TRBV4-2 TGTGCCAGCAGCCAACTCACCACCGGGCTAGCTATCAGCACAGATACGCAGTATTTT CASSQLTTGLAISTDTQYF
NA NA TRBJ1-1 TRBV28 TGTGCCAGCAGTTCCCCTGGCGGGAAGAACACTGAAGCTTTCTTT CASSSPGGKNTEAFF
NA NA TRBJ2-5 TRBV6-5 TGTGCCAGCCGGGGGATTCAAGAGACCCAGTACTTC CASRGIQETQYF
few NA TRBJ2-7 TRBV6-5 TGTGCCAGCAGTTTGGGCCGATCCTACGAGCAGTACTTC CASSLGRSYEQYF
NA NA TRBJ2-1 TRBV7-3 TGTGCCAGCAGCCATGGGGCTGGCCGGGAGTTCTTC CASSHGAGREFF
NA NA TRBJ1-5 TRBV7-8 TGTGCCAGCAGCTCGGACAGCAACAATCAGCCCCAGCATTTT CASSSDSNNQPQHF
NA NA TRBJ1-2 TRBV7-2 TGTGCCAGCAGCAAAGACAGTCCCTATGGCTACACCTTC CASSKDSPYGYTF
NA TRBD1 TRBJ2-2 TRBV7-9 TGTGCCAGCAGCTCCGGGACAGGGACTAACACCGGGGAGCTGTTTTTT CASSSGTGTNTGELFF
NA TRBD1 TRBJ1-5 TRBV20-1 TGCAGTGCGCCACCTACAGGGGGAAATCAGCCCCAGCATTTT CSAPPTGGNQPQHF
NA TRBD2 TRBJ2-7 TRBV5-1 TGCGCCAGCAGCTCCCCGGAAGCGGGGACCTACGAGCAGTACTTC CASSSPEAGTYEQYF
NA NA TRBJ1-6 TRBV7-2 TGTGCCAGCAGCTTAGACAGGACACCCCTCCACTTT CASSLDRTPLHF
NA TRBD1 TRBJ2-7 TRBV29-1 TGCAGCGTGGGGAGACCGGGACAGGGTCTCGGCGAGCAGTACTTC CSVGRPGQGLGEQYF
NA TRBD1 TRBJ1-5 TRBV30 TGTGCCTGGAGTCAGGGGGCCAGGCAGCCCCAGCATTTT CAWSQGARQPQHF
NA NA TRBJ1-2 TRBV29-1 TGCAGCGTTAGCATTATGGACAGTTACTATGGCTACACCTTC CSVSIMDSYYGYTF
NA TRBD1 TRBJ2-2 TRBV30 TGTGCCTATCAATACAGGGGCGCCGGGGAGCTGTTTTTT CAYQYRGAGELFF
NA TRBD2 TRBJ2-5 TRBV19 TGTGCCAGTAGTATAGTAGCGGGGCTGGAGACCCAGTACTTC CASSIVAGLETQYF
NA TRBD1 TRBJ1-2 TRBV28 TGTGCCAGCAGTTTGGACAGGGTTGGTGGCTACACCTTC CASSLDRVGGYTF
NA NA TRBJ1-1 TRBV3-1 TGTGCCAGCACGCCCCTCCGGGATAACACTGAAGCTTTCTTT CASTPLRDNTEAFF